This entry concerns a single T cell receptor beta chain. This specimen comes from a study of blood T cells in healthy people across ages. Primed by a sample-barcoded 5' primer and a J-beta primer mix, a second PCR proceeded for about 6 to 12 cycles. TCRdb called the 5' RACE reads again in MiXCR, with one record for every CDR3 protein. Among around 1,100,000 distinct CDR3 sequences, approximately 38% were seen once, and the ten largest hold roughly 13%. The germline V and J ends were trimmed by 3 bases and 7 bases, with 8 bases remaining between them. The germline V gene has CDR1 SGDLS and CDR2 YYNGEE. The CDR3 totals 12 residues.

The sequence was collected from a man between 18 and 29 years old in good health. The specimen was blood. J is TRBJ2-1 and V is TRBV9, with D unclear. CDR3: CASSARQNEQFF. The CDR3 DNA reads TGTGCCAGCAGCGCGCGTCAGAATGAGCAGTTCTTC. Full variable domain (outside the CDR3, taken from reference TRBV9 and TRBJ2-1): DSGVTQTPKHLITATGQRVTLRCSPRSGDLSVYWYQQSLDQGLQFLIQYYNGEERAKGNILERFSAQQFPDLHSELNLSSLELGDSALYFCASSARQNEQFFGPGTRLTVL.